This entry describes one TCR beta chain. The sample originates from a study of blood T cell repertoires in COVID-19. Study background: Italy, Spain and the United States were the sources of the convalescent and acute COVID-19 samples. T cells, B-cell-depleted T cells, or PBMCs provided the cDNA or gDNA that served as material.

The CDR3 sequence is 13 residues long. V dropped 7 bases and J dropped 4 bases, with 16 bases sitting between them. Germline CDR1 is SQVTM and CDR2 is ANQGSEA. In the original processing: Amplification with reference gene primers provided the estimates of nucleated cell counts. TCRdb's table, derived via immunoSEQ multiplex PCR, lists solely in-frame clones and lacks some. V and J calls and clone size are as listed in that table; D and trimming were resolved from the DNA. This sample yields over 200,000 clones, of which more than 75% are seen a single time; 0.95% to 1% belongs to the top ten. This receptor was taken from a woman aged 40 to 50 who had recovered from COVID-19. The specimen sequenced was peripheral blood. V gene TRBV29-1 combines with J gene TRBJ1-1, with TRBD1 as a possible D gene (6 bases). CDR3 DNA: TGCAGCGCCCTCAGGGGCAGGGGCACTGAAGCTTTCTTT. It encodes CSALRGRGTEAFF.